Listed here are 18 T cell receptor beta chains from one sample, sequenced in a study of T-cell memory formation after mild COVID-19. TCRdb recomputed calls from the 5' RACE reads with MiXCR, one row per CDR3 protein. The table has around 310,000 distinct CDR3 sequences, 20% seen once; the top ten hold under 25%. The sequencing input was PBMCs or a T cell subset sorted from them (not recorded which). The receptors derive from a man between 18 and 29 years old who had mild COVID-19 (a few samples of this study predate the infection). Cell type and time point are not known.

Note on this clonotype: One junction end disagrees with the germline gene, perhaps due to a read error. This chain connects TRBV12-3 or TRBV12-4 to TRBJ2-1; TRBD2 matches at 11 bases. CDR3 length: 15 amino acids. The CDR3 DNA sequence: TGTGCCAGCAGTTTTCGACTAGCGGGGTTCGATGATCAGTTCTTC. Protein: CASSFRLAGFDDQFF.

V usage is TRBV20-1 and J usage is TRBJ2-5; D tentatively reads TRBD1 or TRBD2 (5 bases each). V dropped 6 bases and J dropped 4 bases, with 12 bases sitting between them. The CDR3 is 12 residues long. CDR1 and CDR2 (germline): DFQATT, SNEGSKA (reference sequence). DNA of the CDR3: TGCAGTGCGTCCCGGGGCGGAGAGACCCAGTACTTC. Amino acid sequence: CSASRGGETQYF.

This clonotype was detected only a few times. This rearrangement joins TRBV29-1 to TRBJ1-1, with 7 bases matching TRBD1. Germline CDR1 is SQVTM and CDR2 is ANQGSEA. CDR3 length: 12 residues. With V trimmed by 7 bases and J by 4 bases, 6 bases remained unmatched. In DNA form, the CDR3 reads TGCAGCGGGCTTCAGGGGGGCACTGAAGCTTTCTTT. Its translation: CSGLQGGTEAFF.

This clonotype was picked up a small number of times. The CDR3 loop is CASSQSRGARSIQYF. CDR3 nucleotides: TGCGCCAGCAGCCAATCCCGCGGAGCCCGTAGCATTCAGTACTTC. The chain has TRBV4-1 and TRBJ2-4; no clear D. The CDR3 runs to 15 residues. Trimming took off 2 bases at V and 9 bases at J, with 17 bases between the two ends. Germline V gives CDR1 MGHRA, CDR2 YSYEKL.

The sample holds many counts of this clonotype. The V call is TRBV28, the J call TRBJ2-5, with a possible D match to TRBD2 (5 bases). CDR1 and CDR2 from the germline V gene are MDHEN and SYDVKM. V was shortened by 5 bases and J by 2 bases, with 15 bases between the two germline ends. CDR3 length equals 15 residues. The CDR3: CASSPSPGIQETQYF. In DNA form, the CDR3 reads TGTGCCAGCAGTCCCTCGCCCGGGATTCAAGAGACCCAGTACTTC.

The J gene is TRBJ2-5, the V gene TRBV4-3; weak D call: TRBD2 (5 bases). V was trimmed by 5 bases and J by 7 bases, leaving 17 bases between them. CDR1 is LGHNA and CDR2 is YSLEER in the germline V gene. This CDR3 is 14 amino acids long. The CDR3 here is CASSGRTQEGTQYF. The CDR3 DNA reads TGCGCCAGCAGCGGTCGGACCCAAGAGGGGACCCAGTACTTC.

CDR3 amino acids: CSAEIRGVEYF. The DNA for the CDR3 is TGCAGTGCCGAAATCAGGGGAGTTGAGTATTTT. The chain combines TRBV20-1 with TRBJ2-3; TRBD1 might be the D (6 bases). V was pared by 6 bases and J by 13 bases, with 17 bases between. The CDR3 contains 11 residues. Per germline, CDR1 DFQATT and CDR2 SNEGSKA (reference sequence).

This clonotype was counted between two and nine times. CDR3 region: CASSFYPRGQETQYF. The CDR3 DNA reads as TGTGCCAGCAGCTTTTATCCGCGGGGGCAAGAGACCCAGTACTTC. The chain recombines TRBV11-2 with TRBJ2-5, with TRBD2 matching over 7 bases. This CDR3 region has 15 residues. Losses at the gene ends were 3 bases for V and 2 bases for J; bases not matched to a gene: 6. Germline V gene sequence: CDR1 SGHAT, CDR2 FQNNGV.

This rearrangement joins TRBV7-9 to TRBJ2-2, with unresolved D. CDR3 length: 14 residues. Per germline, CDR1 SEHNR and CDR2 FQNEAQ (reference sequence). Trimming left V 4 bases short and J 1 base short, with 7 bases between. The CDR3 DNA reads as TGTGCCAGCAGCTCCTTGATGAACACCGGGGAGCTGTTTTTT. Its translation is CASSSLMNTGELFF.

V is TRBV4-3 and J is TRBJ2-2, with D uncertain. The CDR3 has 12 amino acids. Germline V gene lookup returns CDR1 LGHNA and CDR2 YSLEER. CDR3 in amino acids: CATRANTGELFF. CDR3 DNA: TGCGCAACCCGGGCAAACACCGGGGAGCTGTTTTTT.

This clonotype was observed many times. The chain links TRBV12-3 or TRBV12-4 to TRBJ2-1, with D maybe TRBD2 (6 bases). The CDR3 consists of 10 residues. With 6 bases removed from V and 15 bases from J, the gap between germline ends came to 12 bases. The CDR3 loop reads CASRGTRWFF. The CDR3 DNA reads TGTGCCAGCAGAGGGACTCGCTGGTTCTTC.

This sequence joins TRBV4-3 and TRBJ2-1, with TRBD1 identical over 8 bases. The V gene end was trimmed by 4 bases and the J gene end by 0 bases; junction bases not matched to a gene: 2. The CDR3 is 15 residues long. Per germline, CDR1 LGHNA and CDR2 YSLEER. The CDR3 DNA is TGCGCCAGCAGCCGAGACAGGGGCTCCTACAATGAGCAGTTCTTC. Encoded protein: CASSRDRGSYNEQFF.

This clonotype turned up a few times. The chain links TRBV28 to TRBJ1-5, with D perhaps matching TRBD1 (5 bases). V lost 1 base, J lost 1 base, and 11 bases lay in between. CDR1 is MDHEN and CDR2 is SYDVKM in the germline V gene. The CDR3 has 16 residues. The DNA for the CDR3 is TGTGCCAGCAGTTTATCCCCCGGACAAAGCAATCAGCCCCAGCATTTT. Protein product: CASSLSPGQSNQPQHF.

This clonotype turned up a few times. V and J are TRBV9 and TRBJ1-3; D is uncertain. From germline, CDR1 is SGDLS and CDR2 YYNGEE. This CDR3 has 18 amino acids. The V gene lost 4 bases and the J gene lost 0 bases, with 20 bases spanning the gap. The CDR3 is CASSPRRGWRGSGNTIYF. The DNA of the CDR3 is TGTGCCAGCAGCCCCAGGCGTGGGTGGAGAGGCTCTGGAAACACCATATATTTT. The full variable domain, completed using reference TRBV9 and TRBJ1-3, is DSGVTQTPKHLITATGQRVTLRCSPRSGDLSVYWYQQSLDQGLQFLIQYYNGEERAKGNILERFSAQQFPDLHSELNLSSLELGDSALYFCASSPRRGWRGSGNTIYFGEGSWLTVV.

This sequence joins TRBV4-1 and TRBJ1-2; possibly TRBD1 for D (6 bases). Germline CDR1 and CDR2: MGHRA and YSYEKL. V lost 2 bases and J lost 4, with 8 bases in between. The CDR3 consists of 13 residues. The CDR3 region has the DNA TGCGCCAGCAGCCAACAGGGGCTCTATGGCTACACCTTC. As protein: CASSQQGLYGYTF.

This clonotype showed up just a few times. The V call is TRBV4-1, the J call TRBJ1-5; TRBD1 aligns across 10 bases. This CDR3 comprises 16 residues. Germline V lookup: CDR1 MGHRA, CDR2 YSYEKL. Trimming cost V 4 bases and J 5 bases; bases outside gene matches: 8. The CDR3 nucleotides are TGCGCCAGCAGCCCGAGGGGACAGGGGCGGGATCAGCCCCAGCATTTT. Protein: CASSPRGQGRDQPQHF.

V gene TRBV4-3 combines with J gene TRBJ2-7; the D is unclear. Trimming stripped 2 bases from V and 4 bases from J, with 12 bases between. The CDR3 is made up of 14 amino acids. Germline V lookup: CDR1 LGHNA, CDR2 YSLEER. Written as DNA, the CDR3 is TGCGCCAGCAGCCAAAGTGCCCTGGGGTACGAGCAGTACTTC. This gives the protein CASSQSALGYEQYF.

This clonotype was found a few times. The rearrangement uses TRBV5-1 and TRBJ2-3; D possibly uses TRBD1 or TRBD2 (5 bases each). CDR1 is SGHRS, CDR2 YFSETQ, per germline. Trimming cost V 5 bases and J 4 bases, with 14 bases left between them. This CDR3 is built from 14 residues. The CDR3 protein is CASRAGGGPDTQYF. The CDR3 DNA is TGCGCCAGCAGGGCTGGTGGGGGACCAGATACGCAGTATTTT.